This TCR beta chain is from a study of shared clonotypes between healthy human individuals (dated by TCRdb to 2019 to 2021). Describing the broader study: A few men and two women, aged 18 to 49 years, made up the cohort. For each donor, CD4 naive and CD4 memory were each given three plates, CD8 naive was given two plates, and CD8 memory was given one plate. To estimate repertoire size and how much clonotypes are shared between individuals, the study performed deep sequencing of blood TCR repertoires from five healthy adults. To increase sequencing depth and limit assay-specific biases, different laboratories used diverse techniques to prepare libraries and sequence TCR repertoires. Leukapheresis yielded between about 0.94 and 8.9 billion PBMCs per donor. The full study reports these points: Pairwise subsampling indicated that sequencing depth was expected to affect the degree of clonotype sharing among donors. Compared with non-shared clonotypes, the clonotypes found in all four sorted-subset donors had higher generation probabilities. Sampling was limited to blood, and TCR repertoires in tissue likely differ from TCR repertoires in blood. Naive subsets generally had larger estimated clonotype richness than memory subsets did. Rarefaction of sorted-subset datasets indicated incomplete sequencing despite the large sequencing depth. Sharing across a handful of donors was observed for around 5% of naive CD4, 3% to 4% of naive CD8, 2% to 2.5% of memory CD4, and approximately 0.41% of memory CD8 clonotypes. The small number of donors limited the genetic and exposure-history diversity represented.

The donors were healthy, HIV-negative adults with no recently reported acute infections or vaccinations. Every donor was a Caucasian adult residing in Nashville, Tennessee, USA. Magnetic negative selection was used to enrich CD4+ T cells, after which naive cells were positively selected on CD45RA and the negative fraction became the memory subset. After blood collection by leukapheresis, PBMCs were isolated using Ficoll-Histopaque density gradient centrifugation and then cryopreserved in the vapor phase of liquid nitrogen. Purity and quantity of every magnetically sorted T cell population were checked by analytical flow cytometry. Genomic DNA was isolated from every sorted fraction and measured by UV absorbance on a Nanodrop 2000c. As regards this clone: Its antigen remains unidentified. It has no much larger one-base neighbor in the sample; base qualities were not kept.

Using the deep immunoSEQ assay, TCR CDR3 regions were amplified from genomic DNA by multiplex PCR. For each cell subset, the extracted genomic DNA was distributed evenly across all wells of several immunoSEQ 96-well plates, and each plate served as one replicate. For sorted subsets, approximately 210 ng genomic DNA, equal to tens of thousands of T cell genomes, was loaded into each replicate PCR. Purified libraries were measured with a Qubit 3.0 fluorometer, size-checked on a Bioanalyzer 2100, and measured again with the KAPA Library Quantification kit. A separate single-read 150-cycle Illumina NextSeq 550 flow cell was used to sequence each immunoSEQ 96-well plate. Under the source paper's analysis protocol: Because the immunoSEQ output held only junctional sequences and lacked quality scores, the filtering could not match the filtering applied to full-length reads. Sequences were annotated with PyIR, a Python wrapper for IgBLAST v1.9, using IMGT germline references to assign V/J genes and CDR3. Reads were filtered out if the reads had weak V/J assignments (E-value above 1e-6), no CDR3, stop codons, out-of-frame junctions, or ambiguous translated residues. V3J clonotypes were defined as sequences sharing an identical inferred V gene, J gene, and CDR3 amino acid sequence. The percentage overlap between two repertoires was calculated by dividing the number of shared unique clonotypes by the size of the smaller repertoire. RTK rarefaction, the Chao1 estimator, and Recon v2.1 estimates of unobserved clonotypes were used to assess repertoire richness. Generation probabilities were computed with OLGA for all TCRbeta clonotypes obtained by the gDNA method from a few donors. As stored in TCRdb, this immuneACCESS dataset retains in-frame rearrangements with V and J assigned. A fraction of the clones does not appear; measured against another copy, unresolved V genes explain less than half of the discrepancy, and the remainder lacks a known reason. D and trimming come from the DNA, and the V and J calls and clone size come from that table. The sample profile shows some 2,400,000 clones; 90% to 96% of them were found once. The ten top clones hold approximately 0.13% of the sample.

Sequenced material: naive CD4+ T cells sorted from blood. The cell subset or site tag for this specimen amounts to: CD45RA+ positively selected. The TCR was taken from a man between 18 and 29 years old in good health.

The CDR3 reads CASAPPLSPHYEQYF. The DNA sequence follows: TGTGCTAGTGCCCCTCCTCTGAGCCCTCACTACGAGCAGTACTTC. The rearranged chain carries TRBV12-5 and TRBJ2-7, with the D gene not clear enough to name. V and J are truncated by 7 bases and 3 bases respectively, leaving an intervening sequence of 19 bases. CDR1 is given as LGHNT and CDR2 as FRNRAP, both from the germline V gene. The CDR3 contains 15 residues, cysteine and phenylalanine counted. Kept here is only the CDR3 DNA, which spans 45 bases and is read in frame from base 1.